These 19 T cell receptor beta chains share one sample of origin, sequenced in a study of OX40 agonist ivuxolimab in advanced cancers. Using immunoSEQ multiplex PCR, the repertoire was profiled, and TCRdb retains in-frame clones only, with some absent. In the table there are 11,000 to 15,000 clones, roughly 84% of which are singletons. Material: CD4+ or CD8+ T cells sorted from blood, obtained in a trial of the OX40 agonist ivuxolimab. The receptors shown here come from an adult with an advanced solid tumor such as melanoma, head and neck, liver or kidney cancer.

A single count supports this clone. The V gene is TRBV25-1, the J gene TRBJ2-1, with D maybe TRBD2 (7 bases). This CDR3 has 16 residues. Trimming took 6 bases from V and 2 from J, leaving 17 bases between them. Germline V lookup: CDR1 MGHDK, CDR2 SYGVNS. The CDR3 bases are TGTGCCAGCAGCCAAATGGGGGGGGCAACCTACAATGAGCAGTTCTTC. Translated: CASSQMGGATYNEQFF.

V is TRBV30 and J is TRBJ2-3; the D is unclear. V was pared by 7 bases and J by 8 bases, with 10 bases between. Germline V lookup: CDR1 GTSNPN, CDR2 SVGIG (reference sequence). The CDR3 has 10 amino acids. For the CDR3, the DNA is TGTGCCTTCCGCGGTGGTACGCAGTATTTT. Protein product: CAFRGGTQYF.

The rearrangement joins TRBV19 to TRBJ2-5, with 7 bases fitting TRBD1. There are 15 residues in the CDR3. Germline V CDR1 and CDR2: LNHDA, SQIVND (reference sequence). V lost 6 bases and J lost 5; bases outside the gene matches: 12. For the CDR3, the DNA is TGTGCCAGTAGGGATCGGACAGGACCTTTGGAGACCCAGTACTTC. Translation gives CASRDRTGPLETQYF.

This sequence joins TRBV5-6 and TRBJ2-4; a weak D match, TRBD2 (5 bases). The CDR3 has 15 residues. V was pared by 1 base and J by 3 bases, with 11 bases between. CDR1 is SGHDT and CDR2 is YYEEEE in the germline V gene. The DNA for the CDR3 is TGTGCCAGCAGCTTGACCCTGGCGGGCAAAAACATTCAGTACTTC. This encodes CASSLTLAGKNIQYF.

In its sample, this clone is medium-sized. V usage is TRBV4-1 and J usage is TRBJ2-1; D is perhaps TRBD1 or TRBD2 (6 bases each). CDR1 MGHRA and CDR2 YSYEKL come from the germline V gene. V shed 3 bases and J shed 6 bases, with 18 bases lying between them. The length of the CDR3 is 16 residues. The CDR3 region is CASSHFRGFGSNEQFF. The CDR3 DNA reads as TGCGCCAGCAGCCACTTCAGGGGTTTCGGGAGCAATGAGCAGTTCTTC.

The chain couples TRBV27 to TRBJ1-1; TRBD1 agrees at 10 bases. The V gene end was trimmed by 4 bases and the J gene end by 0 bases; junction bases not matched to a gene: 5. The CDR3 runs 16 residues. CDR1 and CDR2 (germline): MNHEY, SMNVEV (reference sequence). CDR3 coding DNA: TGTGCCAGCAGTTCGGACAGGGGGAACATGAACACTGAAGCTTTCTTT. Translated, it gives CASSSDRGNMNTEAFF.

This rearrangement joins TRBV6-1 to TRBJ2-6, with a weak D call TRBD1 (5 bases). Germline V lookup: CDR1 MNHNS, CDR2 SASEGT. CDR3 size: 17 residues. The V gene lost 0 bases and the J gene lost 0 bases, with 9 bases spanning the gap. Written as DNA, the CDR3 is TGTGCCAGCAGTGAAGCACCGACAGTCTCTGGGGCCAACGTCCTGACTTTC. This codes for CASSEAPTVSGANVLTF.

This clone was observed a single time. V and J are TRBV4-3 and TRBJ1-4, with D tentatively TRBD1 (5 bases). Trimming took off 0 bases at V and 8 bases at J, with 16 bases between the two ends. Germline V gene lookup returns CDR1 LGHNA and CDR2 YSLEER. This CDR3 has 16 amino acids. CDR3 bases: TGCGCCAGCAGCCAAGATGTGGGGCCCGAAGGCGAAAAACTGTTTTTT. It specifies CASSQDVGPEGEKLFF.

The genes are TRBV9 and TRBJ2-1, with TRBD2 matching 8 bases. J was trimmed by 3 bases and V by 3 bases; bases with no gene match: 11. This CDR3 has 17 residues. The germline V gene has CDR1 SGDLS and CDR2 YYNGEE. Here the CDR3 reads CASSAASAGAHYNEQFF. The CDR3 DNA is TGTGCCAGCAGCGCAGCCTCAGCGGGGGCCCACTACAATGAGCAGTTCTTC.

The CDR3 is CASSPRIAGAPGTEQFF. DNA of the CDR3: TGTGCCAGCAGCCCCCGCATAGCGGGAGCCCCAGGGACTGAGCAGTTCTTC. V is TRBV11-3 and J is TRBJ2-1; 9 nucleotides line up with TRBD2. Per germline, CDR1 SGHNT and CDR2 YENEEA. J was trimmed by 9 bases and V by 5 bases; bases with no gene match: 17. CDR3 length: 17 residues. Variable domain in full (rest from reference TRBV11-3 and TRBJ2-1): EAGVVQSPRYKIIEKKQPVAFWCNPISGHNTLYWYLQNLGQGPELLIRYENEEAVDDSQLPKDRFSAERLKGVDSTLKIQPAELGDSAVYLCASSPRIAGAPGTEQFFGPGTRLTVL.

The chain couples TRBV20-1 to TRBJ1-2, with D unclear. Germline V gene lookup returns CDR1 DFQATT and CDR2 SNEGSKA (reference sequence). The CDR3 spans 9 residues. V shed 6 bases and J shed 14 bases, with 13 bases lying between them. CDR3 in amino acids: CSAGDRPTF. The CDR3 bases are TGCAGTGCGGGCGACCGTCCGACCTTC.

There are a few counts of this clone. The genes are TRBV10-2 and TRBJ2-1; TRBD2 agrees at 10 bases. Germline V lookup: CDR1 WSHSY, CDR2 SAAADI. The CDR3 is made up of 19 amino acids. With 3 bases clipped from V and 0 bases from J, the junction kept 11 bases outside the gene matches. The CDR3 bases are TGCGCCAGCAGTGATGAAGCGGGAGGGCCTGTCCGCTCCTACAATGAGCAGTTCTTC. This translates into CASSDEAGGPVRSYNEQFF.

The chain joins TRBV11-2 to TRBJ2-5; 7 bases align to TRBD1. The length of the CDR3 is 14 residues. Germline trimming cut 5 bases from V and 2 bases from J; bases unmatched to any gene: 5. The germline V gene has CDR1 SGHAT and CDR2 FQNNGV. The CDR3 sequence: CASSRGQVQETQYF. CDR3 coding DNA: TGTGCCAGCAGCCGAGGACAGGTTCAAGAGACCCAGTACTTC.

This clone is medium-sized within its sample. The chain couples TRBV19 to TRBJ2-1, with 9 nucleotides matching TRBD2. The CDR3 runs to 11 residues. Germline V gene sequence: CDR1 LNHDA, CDR2 SQIVND (reference sequence). With V trimmed by 10 bases and J by 10 bases, 5 bases remained unmatched. For the CDR3, the DNA is TGTGCCACGCTAGCGGGACGCGAGCAGTTCTTC. Protein sequence: CATLAGREQFF.

The J gene is TRBJ2-3, the V gene TRBV15; D perhaps matches TRBD1 (6 bases). The V gene lost 8 bases and the J gene lost 0 bases, with 18 bases spanning the gap. The germline gives CDR1 LNHNV, CDR2 YYDKDF (reference sequence). This CDR3 has 16 residues. The CDR3, as DNA: TGTGCCACCCAGGGGCAGGGACAATCTAGCACAGATACGCAGTATTTT. Translated: CATQGQGQSSTDTQYF.

The rearrangement uses TRBV5-1 and TRBJ2-5; 12 nucleotides agree with TRBD2. The CDR3 is made up of 18 amino acids. Germline CDR1 is SGHRS and CDR2 is YFSETQ. V gave up 0 bases and J gave up 1 base; unmatched junction bases: 7. The CDR3 bases are TGCGCCAGCAGCTTGGCTAGCGGGAGGGATGAGCTCCAAGAGACCCAGTACTTC. As protein: CASSLASGRDELQETQYF.

V is TRBV7-9 and J is TRBJ2-6, with 8 bases that match TRBD2. Germline CDR1 is SEHNR and CDR2 is FQNEAQ (reference sequence). CDR3 size: 16 residues. V lost 8 bases to trimming and J lost 2 bases; unmatched junction nucleotides: 8. CDR3 in amino acids: CASYSGVGPGANVLTF. CDR3 nucleotides: TGTGCCAGCTATAGCGGGGTGGGCCCTGGGGCCAACGTCCTGACTTTC.

V and J are TRBV6-5 and TRBJ1-2, with D perhaps matching TRBD1 (6 bases). The CDR3 is made up of 13 amino acids. The V gene lost 8 bases and the J gene lost 7 bases, with 17 bases spanning the gap. In germline, CDR1 is MNHEY, CDR2 SVGAGI. In DNA form, the CDR3 reads TGTGCCAGCTGCGAGGCGGGGGCGCTTGGCTACACCTTC. This sequence encodes CASCEAGALGYTF.

V is TRBV4-3 and J is TRBJ2-3, with 7 nucleotides matching TRBD2. CDR1 and CDR2 from the germline V gene are LGHNA and YSLEER. The CDR3 extends over 15 amino acids. J lost 2 bases, V lost 10 bases, and 12 bases had no gene match. As DNA, the CDR3 is TGCGCCACCTCGAGAGCAAGCGGGAACACAGATACGCAGTATTTT. Its translation: CATSRASGNTDTQYF.